This is a list of T cell receptor beta chains from one sample in a study of Tregs in tolerant kidney transplant recipients. Profiling relied on immunoSEQ multiplex PCR, and the TCRdb table lists in-frame clones only, not all of them. Among about 90,000 clones listed, more than 85% were seen once. The starting material was CD4+ T cells from blood (PBMCs), obtained 12 months after the transplant. The receptors derive from a human patient who received a combined kidney and bone marrow transplant. Some of these T cells may belong to the graft donor. Both conserved end residues are part of each CDR3. A D gene is named only where the DNA matches it firmly. Size tells how often a clone was seen (once, few, many) or the class of an expanded clone, and some rows leave it out.

clone size: NA
J gene: TRBJ2-7
D gene: NA
V gene: TRBV7-2
CDR3 protein: CASSLRTGPYEQYF
CDR3 DNA: TGTGCCAGCAGCTTGCGAACAGGGCCCTACGAGCAGTACTTC

clone size: NA
J gene: TRBJ2-2
D gene: TRBD2
V gene: TRBV6-6
CDR3 protein: CASSYRLAGGGGELFF
CDR3 DNA: TGTGCCAGCAGTTACCGACTAGCGGGGGGCGGCGGGGAGCTGTTTTTT

clone size: once
J gene: TRBJ1-2
D gene: TRBD1
V gene: TRBV5-4
CDR3 protein: CASSARDRGLLGGYTF
CDR3 DNA: TGTGCCAGCAGCGCCCGGGACAGGGGTCTCCTAGGCGGCTACACCTTC

clone size: NA
J gene: TRBJ2-5
D gene: TRBD2
V gene: TRBV29-1
CDR3 protein: CSAGTSGGMAETQYF
CDR3 DNA: TGCAGCGCAGGGACTAGCGGGGGCATGGCGGAGACCCAGTACTTC

clone size: few
J gene: TRBJ2-7
D gene: NA
V gene: TRBV5-1
CDR3 protein: CASSLLDYGEQYF
CDR3 DNA: TGCGCCAGCAGCTTACTAGATTATGGCGAGCAGTACTTC

clone size: NA
J gene: TRBJ1-5
D gene: NA
V gene: TRBV4-3
CDR3 protein: CASSQDLGARAQHF
CDR3 DNA: TGCGCCAGCAGCCAAGATTTGGGGGCCAGGGCCCAGCATTTT

clone size: NA
J gene: TRBJ2-7
D gene: NA
V gene: TRBV7-2
CDR3 protein: CASSLGAGTPEYF
CDR3 DNA: TGTGCCAGCAGCTTAGGGGCTGGCACGCCGGAGTACTTC

clone size: NA
J gene: TRBJ2-3
D gene: NA
V gene: TRBV5-5
CDR3 protein: CASRKTPGGSTDTQYF
CDR3 DNA: TGTGCCAGCAGAAAAACCCCCGGGGGAAGCACAGATACGCAGTATTTT

clone size: NA
J gene: TRBJ2-2
D gene: NA
V gene: TRBV6-1
CDR3 protein: CASSAGFSNTGELFF
CDR3 DNA: TGTGCCAGCAGTGCCGGGTTTTCGAACACCGGGGAGCTGTTTTTT

clone size: NA
J gene: TRBJ2-3
D gene: NA
V gene: TRBV30
CDR3 protein: CAWSVGLSDTDTQYF
CDR3 DNA: TGTGCCTGGAGTGTAGGTCTAAGCGACACAGATACGCAGTATTTT

clone size: NA
J gene: TRBJ2-7
D gene: TRBD1
V gene: TRBV19
CDR3 protein: CASSRDRSYEQYF
CDR3 DNA: TGTGCCAGTAGTAGGGACAGATCCTACGAGCAGTACTTC

clone size: NA
J gene: TRBJ2-5
D gene: TRBD2
V gene: TRBV4-2
CDR3 protein: CASSPGTSGGAETQYF
CDR3 DNA: TGTGCCAGCAGCCCTGGGACTAGCGGGGGGGCAGAGACCCAGTACTTC

clone size: NA
J gene: TRBJ2-1
D gene: TRBD2
V gene: TRBV5-1
CDR3 protein: CASSYGLAGGVVNEQFF
CDR3 DNA: TGCGCCAGCAGCTATGGACTAGCGGGGGGTGTTGTCAATGAGCAGTTCTTC

clone size: NA
J gene: TRBJ2-2
D gene: NA
V gene: TRBV9
CDR3 protein: CASAAGQGYTGELFF
CDR3 DNA: TGTGCCAGTGCGGCTGGACAAGGGTACACCGGGGAGCTGTTTTTT

clone size: NA
J gene: TRBJ2-2
D gene: TRBD2
V gene: TRBV7-9
CDR3 protein: CASSLTSGSGTGELFF
CDR3 DNA: TGTGCCAGCAGCTTAACTAGCGGGAGCGGCACCGGGGAGCTGTTTTTT

clone size: NA
J gene: TRBJ2-1
D gene: TRBD2
V gene: TRBV28
CDR3 protein: CASSLLGGGNYNEQFF
CDR3 DNA: TGTGCCAGCAGTTTATTGGGCGGGGGGAATTACAATGAGCAGTTCTTC

clone size: NA
J gene: TRBJ1-2
D gene: TRBD1
V gene: TRBV30
CDR3 protein: CAWRRDRRHRYGYTF
CDR3 DNA: TGTGCCTGGAGGCGGGACAGGCGGCATAGGTATGGCTACACCTTC

clone size: NA
J gene: TRBJ1-1
D gene: NA
V gene: TRBV5-1
CDR3 protein: CASSPGQIHLNTEAFF
CDR3 DNA: TGCGCCAGCAGCCCTGGACAGATCCACTTGAACACTGAAGCTTTCTTT

clone size: NA
J gene: TRBJ1-1
D gene: TRBD1
V gene: TRBV29-1
CDR3 protein: CSGGTGDTVNTEAFF
CDR3 DNA: TGCAGCGGTGGGACAGGGGATACCGTGAACACTGAAGCTTTCTTT

clone size: NA
J gene: TRBJ1-2
D gene: TRBD1
V gene: TRBV4-3
CDR3 protein: CATTDRLGYGYTF
CDR3 DNA: TGCGCCACCACGGACAGGCTGGGCTATGGCTACACCTTC

clone size: NA
J gene: TRBJ1-4
D gene: NA
V gene: TRBV30
CDR3 protein: CAWREGENEKLFF
CDR3 DNA: TGTGCCTGGAGAGAGGGGGAGAATGAAAAACTGTTTTTT

clone size: NA
J gene: TRBJ2-7
D gene: NA
V gene: TRBV11-3
CDR3 protein: CASSNSYEQYF
CDR3 DNA: TGTGCCAGCAGCAACTCATACGAGCAGTACTTC

clone size: NA
J gene: TRBJ2-1
D gene: NA
V gene: TRBV4-3
CDR3 protein: CASSQESSAIHNEQFF
CDR3 DNA: TGCGCCAGCAGCCAAGAGAGTAGCGCGATCCACAATGAGCAGTTCTTC

clone size: NA
J gene: TRBJ1-4
D gene: NA
V gene: TRBV25-1
CDR3 protein: CASSGRRGRGSLELFF
CDR3 DNA: TGTGCCAGCAGTGGACGGAGAGGCAGGGGAAGCTTAGAACTGTTTTTT

clone size: NA
J gene: TRBJ2-2
D gene: NA
V gene: TRBV5-1
CDR3 protein: CASRSSGGQSTGELFF
CDR3 DNA: TGCGCCAGCAGATCGTCAGGGGGGCAATCCACCGGGGAGCTGTTTTTT

clone size: NA
J gene: TRBJ2-7
D gene: NA
V gene: TRBV7-2
CDR3 protein: CASSLVGLYEQYF
CDR3 DNA: TGTGCCAGCAGCTTAGTTGGCCTCTACGAGCAGTACTTC